This record concerns one T cell receptor beta chain sequence. The antigen remains undetermined. V shed 4 bases and J shed 6 bases, with 22 bases lying between them. CDR1 is SEHNR, CDR2 FQNEAQ, per germline (reference sequence). CDR3 length: 17 residues. The individuals who served as donors were healthy Caucasians living in Russia, aged about 6 to 100. This record belongs to a study of blood T cells in healthy people across ages. Overall study findings and caveats: Naive T cell percentage showed a strong correlation with the diversity of TCR beta.

Using a J-beta primer mix together with a sample-barcoded 5' primer, a second PCR was run for 7 to 11 cycles. Each CDR3 protein is one row after TCRdb ran MiXCR on the 5' RACE reads. The sample shows about 760,000 distinct CDR3 sequences, approximately 25% of them seen only once. These data were also reused for a study on T cells of mothers and their children.

The sequence was obtained from a boy between 10 and 17 years old in good health. Specimen: blood. V usage is TRBV7-9 and J usage is TRBJ2-1; either TRBD1 or TRBD2 may fit D (5 bases each). For the CDR3, the DNA is TGTGCCAGCAGCTCGAAATCCGGGGCACTTTGGCTCAATGAGCAGTTCTTC. It is translated as CASSSKSGALWLNEQFF.